What follows describes a single T cell receptor (beta chain). Antigen specificity is unknown. CDR1 KGHSH and CDR2 LQKENI come from the germline V gene. The CDR3 totals 14 residues. Trimming removed 0 bases at V and 7 bases at J, with 9 bases between. TCRdb re-called the reads with MiXCR, one entry per CDR3 protein. The sample has around 530,000 distinct CDR3 sequences, approximately 25% seen once; the top ten hold around 14%. The sample comes from a study of T cell repertoires in cytomegalovirus infection. The wider study: Matching HLA type and CMV infection were both indicated by public TCR beta signatures. Study results and caveats: CMV carriers with the relevant HLA were identified by cumulative public TCR beta family frequency.

The chain carries TRBV18 and TRBJ2-2, with D uncertain. Specimen: PBMCs. This sequence originates from a human donor in good health (CMV status not recorded). Some clones in this sample may be carry-over from other donors' samples. The CDR3 sequence is CASSPPGTYGELFF. CDR3 DNA: TGTGCCAGCTCACCACCAGGAACTTACGGGGAGCTGTTTTTT.